This is a list of T cell receptor beta chains from one sample in a study of blood T cell repertoires in COVID-19. The data were produced by immunoSEQ multiplex PCR, yet TCRdb's version contains in-frame clones alone and is incomplete. The sample holds 90,000 to 100,000 clones, roughly 80% seen once. Sample: peripheral blood. Receptors were obtained from an older man with acute or convalescent COVID-19. CDR3s include the opening cysteine and the closing phenylalanine or tryptophan. D genes are given only for firm matches. Some rows have no size entry. The others give once, few or many, or a class for an expanded clone.

NA	NA	TRBV6-6	TRBJ2-1	CATSLTTYEQFF	TGTGCCACCAGCCTCACGACATATGAGCAGTTCTTC
NA	once	TRBV21-1	TRBJ2-5	CASSKDGGGFTETQYF	TGTGCCAGCAGCAAGGATGGGGGGGGCTTTACGGAGACCCAGTACTTC
TRBD1	NA	TRBV3-1/TRBV3-2	TRBJ1-4	CASSRQQGVSPTNEKLFF	TGTGCCAGCAGCCGGCAACAGGGGGTATCTCCAACTAATGAAAAACTGTTTTTT
TRBD1	NA	TRBV5-1	TRBJ1-1	CASSPTGVSFGANTEAFF	TGCGCCAGCAGCCCTACAGGGGTGAGTTTTGGAGCGAACACTGAAGCTTTCTTT
NA	NA	TRBV7-2	TRBJ2-5	CASSRLGAMSETQYF	TGTGCCAGCAGCCGCCTAGGAGCCATGAGCGAGACCCAGTACTTC
NA	NA	TRBV6-4	TRBJ1-2	CASSDSSGNYGYTF	TGTGCCAGCAGTGACTCTTCAGGGAACTATGGCTACACCTTC
TRBD1	NA	TRBV7-2	TRBJ1-6	CASSSGQVKRGSPLHF	TGTGCCAGCAGCTCCGGACAGGTCAAGCGAGGTTCACCCCTCCACTTT
NA	NA	TRBV29-1	TRBJ1-2	CSVAVNYGYTF	TGCAGCGTTGCGGTTAACTATGGCTACACCTTC
NA	NA	TRBV12-3/TRBV12-4	TRBJ1-2	CASSLTATGGYTF	TGTGCCAGCAGCCTTACCGCGACGGGGGGCTACACCTTC
NA	once	TRBV19	TRBJ2-1	CASNDRLPGNEQFF	TGTGCCAGCAACGACCGTCTGCCAGGGAATGAGCAGTTCTTC
NA	NA	TRBV4-2	TRBJ1-5	CASSQDGGVGQPQHF	TGTGCCAGCAGCCAAGATGGAGGGGTGGGTCAGCCCCAGCATTTT
TRBD2	NA	TRBV18	TRBJ2-6	CASSFFRPGGSGANVLTF	TGTGCCAGCTCATTCTTCAGGCCGGGGGGCTCTGGGGCCAACGTCCTGACTTTC
NA	NA	TRBV5-6	TRBJ2-7	CASSSQRVLTYEQYF	TGTGCCAGCAGCTCCCAGCGGGTCCTAACCTACGAGCAGTACTTC
NA	NA	TRBV28	TRBJ1-1	CASSLGYTEAFF	TGTGCCAGCAGTTTAGGCTACACTGAAGCTTTCTTT
TRBD2	NA	TRBV28	TRBJ2-7	CASSTPGSGASYEQYF	TGTGCCAGCAGTACCCCAGGGAGCGGGGCCTCCTACGAGCAGTACTTC
NA	NA	TRBV6-5	TRBJ1-5	CASSYQAGGVQPQHF	TGTGCCAGCAGTTACCAGGCTGGGGGCGTTCAGCCCCAGCATTTT
NA	NA	TRBV29-1	TRBJ2-7	CSVRVGGAYEQYF	TGCAGCGTGAGAGTAGGGGGTGCCTACGAGCAGTACTTC
TRBD1	NA	TRBV18	TRBJ2-7	CASSTVKGGHEQYF	TGTGCCAGCTCCACTGTGAAAGGGGGCCACGAGCAGTACTTC
TRBD2	NA	TRBV2	TRBJ2-7	CASSLLAGAGEQYF	TGTGCCAGCAGCCTGCTAGCGGGAGCTGGCGAGCAGTACTTC
TRBD1	NA	TRBV27	TRBJ1-2	CASSLNSGRQGGYYGYTF	TGTGCCAGCAGTTTAAACTCGGGGAGGCAGGGGGGCTACTATGGCTACACCTTC
NA	NA	TRBV4-1	TRBJ1-1	CASSPDSLIPDTEAFF	TGCGCCAGCAGCCCTGATTCACTTATCCCGGACACTGAAGCTTTCTTT
NA	NA	TRBV3-1/TRBV3-2	TRBJ2-1	CASSQGGQGRGEQFF	TGTGCCAGCAGCCAAGGGGGTCAGGGGAGAGGTGAGCAGTTCTTC
NA	NA	TRBV5-4	TRBJ1-6	CASSLGGDSPLHF	TGTGCCAGCAGCTTGGGGGGAGATTCACCCCTCCACTTT
TRBD2	NA	TRBV5-1	TRBJ2-1	CASSTTSGGYNEQFF	TGCGCCAGCAGCACGACTAGCGGGGGATACAATGAGCAGTTCTTC
NA	few	TRBV11-2	TRBJ1-2	CASSLEAGGNYGYTF	TGTGCCAGCAGCTTAGAGGCGGGGGGGAACTATGGCTACACCTTC
NA	medium-sized	TRBV7-2	TRBJ2-7	CASSRGGAPYEQYF	TGTGCCAGCAGTAGAGGGGGGGCCCCCTACGAGCAGTACTTC
NA	NA	TRBV9	TRBJ1-1	CASSGGGEVTEAFF	TGTGCCAGCAGCGGAGGGGGGGAAGTCACTGAAGCTTTCTTT
NA	NA	TRBV7-2	TRBJ2-7	CASSFMDSSSYEQYF	TGTGCCAGCAGCTTTATGGACAGCAGCTCCTACGAGCAGTACTTC
NA	NA	TRBV28	TRBJ2-1	CASSLRSPKNEQFF	TGTGCCAGCAGTTTACGGTCCCCCAAGAATGAGCAGTTCTTC
NA	NA	TRBV12-3/TRBV12-4	TRBJ1-5	CASGRGRNQPQHF	TGTGCCAGCGGCAGGGGTCGCAATCAGCCCCAGCATTTT
NA	NA	TRBV6-6	TRBJ2-3	CASSPSTDTQYF	TGTGCCAGCAGCCCTTCCACAGATACGCAGTATTTT
NA	NA	TRBV23-1	TRBJ2-3	CASSQSDRSTDTQYF	TGCGCCAGCAGTCAATCGGACAGAAGCACAGATACGCAGTATTTT
NA	NA	TRBV5-4	TRBJ2-7	CASSLALTYEQYF	TGTGCCAGCAGCTTGGCACTAACTTACGAGCAGTACTTC
NA	NA	TRBV11-2	TRBJ2-4	CASSPERAAGAKNIQYF	TGTGCCAGCAGCCCCGAGAGAGCAGCGGGAGCCAAAAACATTCAGTACTTC
TRBD2	once	TRBV28	TRBJ2-7	CASSLPPTSGFPIPLRGEQYF	TGTGCCAGCAGTTTACCCCCGACTAGCGGGTTCCCTATCCCACTCCGGGGCGAGCAGTACTTC
TRBD1	NA	TRBV6-2/TRBV6-3	TRBJ1-5	CASSYRFQGQGVVSNQPQHF	TGTGCCAGCAGTTATCGCTTCCAGGGACAGGGGGTGGTTAGCAATCAGCCCCAGCATTTT
NA	NA	TRBV11-3	TRBJ2-3	CASSLDPTSTDTQYF	TGTGCCAGCAGCTTAGATCCGACTAGCACAGATACGCAGTATTTT
TRBD1	NA	TRBV4-3	TRBJ2-5	CASSQDSWTGGGETQYF	TGCGCCAGCAGCCAAGATTCTTGGACAGGGGGCGGAGAGACCCAGTACTTC
TRBD1	NA	TRBV9	TRBJ2-7	CASSTHTGTGQFSGEQYF	TGTGCCAGCAGCACTCATACGGGGACAGGGCAATTTTCGGGCGAGCAGTACTTC
NA	NA	TRBV5-4	TRBJ1-1	CASSLGAGVQDTEAFF	TGTGCCAGCAGCTTGGGGGCAGGGGTACAGGACACTGAAGCTTTCTTT
TRBD2	NA	TRBV9	TRBJ2-3	CASSVDPGGRTDTQYF	TGTGCCAGCAGCGTAGACCCGGGGGGGCGCACAGATACGCAGTATTTT
TRBD2	NA	TRBV18	TRBJ2-1	CASSLAGGEQFF	TGTGCCAGCTCACTAGCGGGAGGCGAGCAGTTCTTC
TRBD1	once	TRBV7-9	TRBJ1-2	CASSLTGTGALLDTF	TGTGCCAGCAGCTTAACCGGGACAGGGGCCCTGCTCGACACCTTC
NA	NA	TRBV18	TRBJ2-5	CASSRAGKETQYF	TGTGCCAGCTCACGGGCGGGGAAAGAGACCCAGTACTTC
TRBD2	NA	TRBV29-1	TRBJ2-2	CSVARGGDAGELFF	TGCAGCGTTGCGCGGGGGGGAGACGCCGGGGAGCTGTTTTTT
TRBD1	NA	TRBV3-1/TRBV3-2	TRBJ2-4	CASSQTTGGGNIQYF	TGTGCCAGCAGCCAGACTACAGGGGGAGGAAACATTCAGTACTTC
NA	NA	TRBV4-3	TRBJ2-7	CASSQDQGTGEQYF	TGCGCCAGCAGCCAAGATCAGGGTACCGGCGAGCAGTACTTC
TRBD1	once	TRBV7-9	TRBJ2-3	CASSQGAGTTDTQYF	TGTGCCAGCAGCCAGGGGGCAGGGACCACAGATACGCAGTATTTT
TRBD1	NA	TRBV7-9	TRBJ1-4	CASSLSPGQQHEKLFF	TGTGCCAGCAGCTTAAGTCCGGGACAGCAGCATGAAAAACTGTTTTTT
NA	few	TRBV10-3	TRBJ2-7	CAISFDREQYF	TGTGCCATCAGTTTCGACAGGGAGCAGTACTTC
NA	NA	TRBV12-3/TRBV12-4	TRBJ1-4	CASGGSTNEKLFF	TGTGCCAGTGGGGGCTCTACTAATGAAAAACTGTTTTTT
TRBD1	NA	TRBV7-2	TRBJ1-5	CASSPQGAKSQPQHF	TGTGCCAGCAGCCCACAGGGGGCGAAGAGTCAGCCCCAGCATTTT
NA	NA	TRBV5-1	TRBJ1-6	CASSSLQGVNSPLHF	TGCGCCAGCAGCTCATTACAGGGAGTCAATTCACCCCTCCACTTT
NA	few	TRBV29-1	TRBJ2-1	CTCRGISYNEQFF	TGCACCTGTCGCGGGATCTCCTACAATGAGCAGTTCTTC
TRBD1	few	TRBV5-1	TRBJ1-6	CASSLGGQDNSPLHF	TGCGCCAGCAGCTTAGGGGGACAGGATAATTCACCCCTCCACTTT